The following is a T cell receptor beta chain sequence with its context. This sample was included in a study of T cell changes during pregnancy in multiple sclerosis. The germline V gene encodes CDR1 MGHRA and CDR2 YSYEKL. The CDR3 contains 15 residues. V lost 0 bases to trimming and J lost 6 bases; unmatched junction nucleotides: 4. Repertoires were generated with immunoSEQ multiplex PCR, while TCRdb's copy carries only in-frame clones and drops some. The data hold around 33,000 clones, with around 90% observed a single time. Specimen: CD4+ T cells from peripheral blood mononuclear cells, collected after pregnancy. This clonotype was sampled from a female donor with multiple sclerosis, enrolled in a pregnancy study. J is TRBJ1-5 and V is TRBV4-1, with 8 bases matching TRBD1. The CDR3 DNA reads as TGCGCCAGCAGCCAAGATTCAGGGGGCGGTCAGCCCCAGCATTTT. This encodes CASSQDSGGGQPQHF.